The rows below give T cell receptor beta chains drawn from one sample of a study of Ad26.COV2.S vaccination and SARS-CoV-2 variants. The repertoire was sequenced with immunoSEQ multiplex PCR; TCRdb's copy has only in-frame clones and lacks some. The sample lists over 400,000 clones, about nine tenths occurring once. Material: peripheral blood, obtained in a trial of Ad26.COV2.S vaccine versus placebo. These receptor sequences come from a person between 18 and 65 years old who received the Ad26.COV2.S COVID-19 vaccine or a placebo. CDR3s leave out the opening cysteine and the closing phenylalanine or tryptophan. A D gene is named only where the DNA matches it firmly.

v_call: TRBV7-9
d_call: TRBD1
j_call: TRBJ2-2
cdr3_aa: ASKGQGAYTGELF

v_call: TRBV5-5
d_call: .
j_call: TRBJ2-5
cdr3_aa: ASTKNKETQY

v_call: TRBV9
d_call: .
j_call: TRBJ2-5
cdr3_aa: ASSVSTGKWVQETQY

v_call: TRBV7-8
d_call: .
j_call: TRBJ1-5
cdr3_aa: ASSLMYSNQPQH

v_call: TRBV3-1/TRBV3-2
d_call: .
j_call: TRBJ2-3
cdr3_aa: ASSQEYASFDTQY

v_call: TRBV27
d_call: .
j_call: TRBJ2-2
cdr3_aa: ASSSTGELF

v_call: TRBV7-2
d_call: TRBD2
j_call: TRBJ2-3
cdr3_aa: ASTGLAGGPGDTQY

v_call: TRBV27
d_call: .
j_call: TRBJ1-5
cdr3_aa: ASSLSWQALQH

v_call: TRBV2
d_call: .
j_call: TRBJ2-2
cdr3_aa: ASTAPGHRETGELF

v_call: TRBV6-2/TRBV6-3
d_call: .
j_call: TRBJ2-4
cdr3_aa: ASSEIAKNIQY

v_call: TRBV27
d_call: TRBD1
j_call: TRBJ1-4
cdr3_aa: ASSWDRVGKLF

v_call: TRBV13
d_call: .
j_call: TRBJ1-1
cdr3_aa: ASSLGPWDTEAF

v_call: TRBV6-5
d_call: .
j_call: TRBJ1-3
cdr3_aa: ASSYSRGGAVTIY

v_call: TRBV7-6
d_call: .
j_call: TRBJ2-7
cdr3_aa: ASSPTDLTTGYEQY

v_call: TRBV11-3
d_call: TRBD2
j_call: TRBJ2-3
cdr3_aa: ASSLDSAGASTDTQY

v_call: TRBV28
d_call: .
j_call: TRBJ1-1
cdr3_aa: ASSYENTEAF

v_call: TRBV7-6
d_call: TRBD2
j_call: TRBJ2-3
cdr3_aa: ASSLGGGADTQY

v_call: TRBV3-1/TRBV3-2
d_call: TRBD2
j_call: TRBJ2-1
cdr3_aa: ASSQSTSGGAHEQF

v_call: TRBV9
d_call: .
j_call: TRBJ1-4
cdr3_aa: ASSARDRKGIEKLF

v_call: TRBV7-2
d_call: TRBD1
j_call: TRBJ2-3
cdr3_aa: ASSLVGTGGDTQY

v_call: TRBV30
d_call: TRBD1
j_call: TRBJ2-5
cdr3_aa: AWRTGQVRGETQY

v_call: TRBV5-1
d_call: .
j_call: TRBJ1-2
cdr3_aa: ASSLGTEIPNYGYT

v_call: TRBV7-9
d_call: TRBD1
j_call: TRBJ1-1
cdr3_aa: ASSRQTGGTEREAF

v_call: TRBV5-4
d_call: .
j_call: TRBJ2-7
cdr3_aa: ASSLGNTPYEQY

v_call: TRBV19
d_call: .
j_call: TRBJ2-7
cdr3_aa: ASSISFRTYSYEQY

v_call: TRBV6-4
d_call: TRBD2
j_call: TRBJ2-3
cdr3_aa: ASSDSGSGSDTQY

v_call: TRBV4-3
d_call: TRBD2
j_call: TRBJ2-7
cdr3_aa: ASSQEGGGEQY

v_call: TRBV7-2
d_call: TRBD1
j_call: TRBJ1-1
cdr3_aa: ASSQRAGGMNTEAF

v_call: TRBV7-8
d_call: .
j_call: TRBJ2-1
cdr3_aa: ASSLERVYNEQF

v_call: TRBV10-2
d_call: .
j_call: TRBJ1-5
cdr3_aa: ASSERRLNQPQH

v_call: TRBV2
d_call: .
j_call: TRBJ2-5
cdr3_aa: ASRLRGAQETQY

v_call: TRBV7-9
d_call: .
j_call: TRBJ2-1
cdr3_aa: ASSARTPGGNEQF

v_call: TRBV5-6
d_call: .
j_call: TRBJ2-6
cdr3_aa: ASSLGGRLSGANVLT

v_call: TRBV19
d_call: TRBD1
j_call: TRBJ2-5
cdr3_aa: ASSTSERTGEQETQY

v_call: TRBV28
d_call: .
j_call: TRBJ2-7
cdr3_aa: ASTLGAQPYEQY

v_call: TRBV19
d_call: .
j_call: TRBJ1-6
cdr3_aa: ASRDTGNSPLH

v_call: TRBV4-1
d_call: TRBD2
j_call: TRBJ2-7
cdr3_aa: ASSRLAGSVYEQY

v_call: TRBV29-1
d_call: .
j_call: TRBJ2-3
cdr3_aa: SASRVARTDTQY

v_call: TRBV4-3
d_call: .
j_call: TRBJ2-7
cdr3_aa: ASSVRVGYEQY

v_call: TRBV7-8
d_call: TRBD1
j_call: TRBJ2-1
cdr3_aa: ASRETRGQGTNEQF

v_call: TRBV7-9
d_call: TRBD2
j_call: TRBJ2-1
cdr3_aa: ASSLSGGTKNYNEQF

v_call: TRBV7-2
d_call: .
j_call: TRBJ2-1
cdr3_aa: ASSLGGLNDEQF

v_call: TRBV5-1
d_call: .
j_call: TRBJ1-1
cdr3_aa: ASSFYRDGLTEAF

v_call: TRBV15
d_call: .
j_call: TRBJ1-1
cdr3_aa: ATSGVLGEDTEAF

v_call: TRBV19
d_call: TRBD2
j_call: TRBJ2-1
cdr3_aa: ASSIVPGLAFHNEQF

v_call: TRBV4-3
d_call: TRBD2
j_call: TRBJ2-2
cdr3_aa: ASSRSSGVNTGELF

v_call: TRBV19
d_call: .
j_call: TRBJ1-2
cdr3_aa: ASSISLDGYT

v_call: TRBV5-6
d_call: .
j_call: TRBJ2-4
cdr3_aa: ASSSLRRLAKNIQY

v_call: TRBV11-2
d_call: .
j_call: TRBJ2-7
cdr3_aa: ASSLVLESSYEQY

v_call: TRBV12-3/TRBV12-4
d_call: .
j_call: TRBJ1-5
cdr3_aa: ASSYFDQPQH

v_call: TRBV27
d_call: .
j_call: TRBJ2-3
cdr3_aa: ASSTLLRQVTADTQY

v_call: TRBV19
d_call: TRBD1
j_call: TRBJ2-2
cdr3_aa: ASSPITLRGQGASGELF

v_call: TRBV6-5
d_call: .
j_call: TRBJ1-1
cdr3_aa: ASRPRGVAEAF

v_call: TRBV19
d_call: .
j_call: TRBJ1-1
cdr3_aa: ASSPGGPMNTEAF

v_call: TRBV30
d_call: TRBD1
j_call: TRBJ2-7
cdr3_aa: AWSVPGQGTYEQY

v_call: TRBV9
d_call: .
j_call: TRBJ1-2
cdr3_aa: ASSVEGTNYGYT